A selection of T cell receptor beta chains follows, all from one sample in a study of early T cells in non-severe SARS-CoV-2 infection. One entry per CDR3 protein results from TCRdb running MiXCR on the 5' RACE reads. The table records over 45,000 distinct CDR3 sequences, around 16% of them present only once. The source was whole blood, collected at baseline. These receptors were collected from an adult who was a healthcare worker with PCR-confirmed SARS-CoV-2 infection or an uninfected control (not recorded which). Both conserved end residues are part of each CDR3. A D gene is named only where the DNA matches it firmly. Expanded clones are given a class, and other clones once, few, many or no size at all.

clone_size	d_call	v_call	j_call	cdr3_nt	cdr3_aa
NA	NA	TRBV4-1	TRBJ1-1	TGCGCCAGCAGCCAAGAGCAGGGTGGCGGGAACACTGAAGCTTTCTTT	CASSQEQGGGNTEAFF
NA	NA	TRBV7-6	TRBJ1-1	TGTGCCAGCAGCGCGGGGTCTGCGAACACTGAAGCTTTCTTT	CASSAGSANTEAFF
few	NA	TRBV18	TRBJ1-5	TGTGCCAGCTCACCAGGGCAGAATCAGCCCCAGCATTTT	CASSPGQNQPQHF
NA	NA	TRBV5-1	TRBJ2-7	TGCGCCAGCACCGTCGCCTCATACGAGCAGTACTTC	CASTVASYEQYF
few	NA	TRBV29-1	TRBJ1-1	NA	CSVGQGINTEVFF
few	NA	TRBV10-3	TRBJ2-2	TGTGCCATCAGTGAGACTGGACAGCAAGGGGAGGAGCTGTTTTTT	CAISETGQQGEELFF
few	TRBD1	TRBV12-3/TRBV12-4	TRBJ1-6	TGTGCCAGCATCGGGGGGGACAGACCTTATTCACCCCTCCACTTT	CASIGGDRPYSPLHF
few	NA	TRBV18	TRBJ2-3	TGTGCCAGCTCCCCCGGACCCTTAACAGATACGCAGTATTTT	CASSPGPLTDTQYF
NA	TRBD2	TRBV27	TRBJ2-2	TGTGCCAGCAGTATAGCGGGAGAACGGGATGGGGACACCGGGGAGCTGTTTTTT	CASSIAGERDGDTGELFF
NA	TRBD2	TRBV9	TRBJ2-1	TGTGCCAGCAGCGCCGGACTAGCGGGCGTCCTCGATGAGCAGTTCTTC	CASSAGLAGVLDEQFF
few	TRBD2	TRBV7-6	TRBJ2-5	TGTGCCAGCAGCTTACGGACTAGCGGTCAAGAGACCCAGTACTTC	CASSLRTSGQETQYF
few	TRBD1	TRBV7-9	TRBJ2-3	TGTGCCAGCAGCTGGGACAGCGGCACAGATACGCAGTATTTT	CASSWDSGTDTQYF
many	NA	TRBV28	TRBJ2-2	TGTGCCAGCAGTCAGGCCAACACCGGGGAGCTGTTTTTT	CASSQANTGELFF
NA	TRBD2	TRBV6-6	TRBJ2-7	TGTGCCAGCATTCCCCATAGCGGGGGCTCCTACGAGCAGTACTTC	CASIPHSGGSYEQYF
NA	TRBD1	TRBV4-2	TRBJ2-7	TGTGCCAGCAGCCAAGGTACACCGGACAGGGCGGACGAGCAGTACTTT	CASSQGTPDRADEQYF
NA	NA	TRBV18	TRBJ2-7	TGTGCCAGCTCACCACGGGGGGGCCCCTCCTACGAGCAGTACTTC	CASSPRGGPSYEQYF
NA	TRBD1	TRBV4-1	TRBJ1-2	TGCGCCAGCAGCCAAGTCCTCCGACAGGGAGAGGATGGCTACACCTTC	CASSQVLRQGEDGYTF
NA	NA	TRBV6-5	TRBJ1-1	TGTGCCAGCAGTTACGAGGAGAACACTGAAGCTTTCTTT	CASSYEENTEAFF
many	NA	TRBV6-6	TRBJ2-1	TGTGCCAGCAATCCCACGGGCCTCTACAATGAGCAGTTCTTC	CASNPTGLYNEQFF
few	NA	TRBV25-1	TRBJ1-1	TGTGCCAGCAGTAACCCCAGGGGTCGAGAAGCTTTCTTT	CASSNPRGREAFF
NA	NA	TRBV6-2/TRBV6-3	TRBJ2-2	TGTGCCAGCACCCCCGGGTCCGGGGAGCTGTTTTTT	CASTPGSGELFF
few	NA	TRBV7-8	TRBJ2-2	TGTGCCAGCAGTGAGCAGGGGCGTATCGGGGAGCTGTTTTTT	CASSEQGRIGELFF
NA	TRBD2	TRBV18	TRBJ2-3	TGTGCCAGCTCCCAGCGGGGGGCCTCCACAGATACGCAGTATTTT	CASSQRGASTDTQYF
many	NA	TRBV12-3/TRBV12-4	TRBJ1-1	TGTGCCAGCAGTTTAGGGGGGGTGACTGAAGCTTTCTTT	CASSLGGVTEAFF
few	TRBD2	TRBV28	TRBJ2-7	TGTGCCAGCAGTTTATCTAGCGGGAGTTCCTACGAGCAGTACTTC	CASSLSSGSSYEQYF
NA	NA	TRBV15	TRBJ2-2	TGTGCCACCAGCAGAGATCGGCCCGGGGAGCTGTTTTTT	CATSRDRPGELFF
few	NA	TRBV6-2/TRBV6-3	TRBJ2-7	TGTGCCAGCAGTCAAAGCGGGCCTTACTCCTACGAGCAGTACTTC	CASSQSGPYSYEQYF